This T cell receptor beta chain was recovered during a study of cytomegalovirus exposure and HLA in healthy donors (dated by TCRdb to about 2017). Broadly, across the study: An earlier analysis of 587 of the donors reported 250 to 300 Gb of sequence data and 100 million to 120 million unique TCR beta sequences obtained from about 179 million T cells. An early release covering roughly 640 HLA-typed donors comprised around 300 gigabases of sequencing data and roughly 86 million unique TCR sequences. Among the roughly 370 genotyped donors, approximately 76% belonged to the genetic ancestry cluster associated with self-reported Caucasian donors. The study aimed to test whether signatures of past pathogen exposure could be identified by cataloging public T cell receptors. The study profiled the T cell repertoires of hundreds of subjects by immunosequencing and related them to cytomegalovirus serostatus. Besides the first cohort of hundreds of subjects, a separate validation cohort made up of 120 different subjects was used. To predict cytomegalovirus infection status, the study brought together high-throughput TCR immunosequencing, statistical association of individual TCRs with disease status, and machine learning. In a later analysis, previously published TCR beta repertoires from fewer than 750 donors were re-analyzed and high-resolution HLA genotyping was added so that TCR occurrence patterns could be studied. Rather than drawing on any new phenotypic data, the later analysis identified candidate immune exposures from TCR beta sequences and the way those sequences occurred across donors. An earlier analysis of approximately 580 of the donors used high-throughput TCR beta sequencing to judge whether each TCR beta V gene segment behaved as functional or pseudogenic. Donor age, sex, ethnicity and CMV serostatus were compiled alongside the repertoire data. A later genetic analysis took genome-wide SNP genotypes for 398 of the 666 donors and used that subset as a discovery cohort. All discovery cohort repertoires had been generated using a single sequencing platform. HLA typing included class I and class II loci at four-digit resolution. Typing coverage differed by locus: A, B, C, DRB1 and DQB1 were typed in roughly 629-640 donors, DQA1 in 522, DPA1 in 606, and DPB1 in just under 490. Roughly five DR-DQ haplotypes were treated as single units for association and clustering because of strong linkage in the cohort. On average, roughly 240,000 unique TCR beta nucleotide sequences were sequenced per donor among several hundred genotyped donors of the cohort, with roughly 20% of those sequences being non-productive. Findings and caveats that apply to the study as a whole: Strong co-occurrence of HLA alleles, especially DR and DQ, made assigning TCR associations to individual alleles difficult. Linkage disequilibrium might explain the correlated functional status among segregating V segments, but an unknown experimental factor could not be ruled out. The study listed approximately 150 TCR beta chains as associated with cytomegalovirus. While some public TCRs were present in many individuals, most TCR sequences turned up only very rarely across donors. A later analysis found that most CMV-associated TCR beta chains appeared HLA-restricted, with HLA associations seemingly driven largely by CMV exposure. The authors suggested that the approach could potentially be extended to other disease states and immunological phenotypes. V-gene and J-gene trimming of TCR beta chains was associated with a missense DCLRE1C variant in a later genetic analysis, and the association was replicated in an independent cohort. Over 15 rarely observed V segments, including chromosome 9 orphons, were excluded from the earlier analysis of several hundred of the donors because counts were too low. Only TCR beta chains were sequenced in this cohort, and the absence of alpha or paired-chain data limited detectable features. According to a later analysis, TCR association rates differed among HLA loci, with DRB1 alleles showing the most associated TCRs and HLA-C alleles showing the fewest. In a later analysis, 16,951 TCR beta sequences were associated with specific HLA alleles at a false discovery rate of 0.05. Some IMGT-functional V segments, including TRBV6-2 and TRBV6-3, could not be told apart with the 87-base-pair reads, so those segments were excluded. A cluster of highly shared sequence variants was judged likely to represent a technical artifact of the sequencing pipeline. Roughly uniform sequencing depth across donors was assumed in presence/absence analyses, although this assumption may not hold. In both the original and validation cohorts, the classifier was reported to diagnose cytomegalovirus status with high specificity and sensitivity. A later analysis reported that several top co-occurrence clusters appeared linked to parvovirus B19, influenza, CMV and Epstein-Barr virus. A further reported finding was that TCR beta sequences accurately predicted the HLA-A and HLA-B alleles for most subjects in the first cohort. A later genetic analysis reported fewer N-insertions in productive TCRs among donors in an Asian-associated ancestry cluster than the approximately 700-donor mean. Because some donors lacked HLA typing at each locus, the association tests relied only on the typed subset. In a later analysis, HLA-associated TCR beta chains were found to be more clonally expanded and to have lower generation probabilities than equally common non-associated chains. In vitro tests confirmed that a few of the cytomegalovirus-associated TCR beta chains recognize cytomegalovirus antigens. In an earlier analysis of 587 of the donors, most TCR beta V segments were observed in productive rearrangements about 87% or about 30% of the time, broadly matching IMGT annotations. For the cohort, immune exposure information was limited to CMV serostatus.

About this clone: Its antigen has not been determined. No base quality values were provided; no much bigger clone lies one nucleotide off.

The library was produced with the immunoSEQ multiplex PCR assay. The multiplex PCR relied on a mix of 60 forward primers for TCR Vbeta segments and 13 reverse primers for TCR Jbeta segments. The CDR3 region of rearranged TCR beta genes was amplified from genomic DNA by a multiplex PCR assay. The amplified TCR beta libraries were sequenced on the Illumina HiSeq System as 87-base-pair reads. From the authors' description of their analysis: A later analysis tallied roughly 76 million unique TCR beta chains across the 666 repertoires, and roughly 11 million of those chains were shared by two or more donors. A nearest-neighbor algorithm error-corrected the raw reads and collapsed the reads into unique sequences, merging closely related sequences to remove PCR and sequencing errors. Alignment of CDR3 sequences to IMGT reference sequences was used to assign V, D and J gene segments. For a sequence to be retained, at least a six-nucleotide match to both a V gene segment and a J gene segment was required. Rearrangements were called productive when the CDR3 lacked stop codons and stayed in frame with V and J; all others were non-productive. Following IMGT convention, CDR3 was defined as the stretch from the second conserved V-encoded cysteine to the conserved J-encoded phenylalanine. The earlier analysis of approximately 500 of the donors excluded sequences that lacked an unambiguous match to a single V gene segment. An earlier analysis of fewer than 750 of the donors classified V segments as functional when productive rearrangements were above 56.7% and as segregating when the standard deviation between donors was above 5%. A statistical classification framework was built for diagnosing cytomegalovirus status from the catalog of TCR beta chain sequences. A later analysis assigned V and J genes by comparing TCR nucleotide sequences with IMGT/GENE-DB human TR gene sequences. The TCRdist pipeline was used in a later analysis to assign CDR3 sequences and most-parsimonious VDJ recombination scenarios. In a later analysis, each TCR beta chain was defined by its CDR3 amino acid sequence together with its V-gene family, and reads without a unique V-gene family were excluded. In a later analysis, a few hundred highly shared, low-generation-probability nucleotide sequences were removed to address suspected cross-contamination and a sequencing artifact. In a later analysis, a clonal expansion index for each public chain was calculated from normalized within-repertoire ranks of inferred template counts. A later analysis computed generation probabilities with a VDJ recombination model fitted to out-of-frame rearrangements, and checked the results against IGoR. In a later analysis, TCR-TCR, TCR-HLA and TCR-CMV co-occurrence was scored with hypergeometric tests, and a repertoire-size bias correction was applied to TCR pairs. To estimate false discovery rates, a later analysis permuted the HLA or CMV assignments 20 times. A later analysis grouped co-occurring TCRs with DBSCAN, adding TCRdist sequence similarity when clustering within HLA-allele-positive subsets. Repertoires with fewer than 30,000 or more than 120,000 public chains, plus five repertoires with anomalous nucleotide sharing, were excluded from co-occurrence clustering. TCRdb holds this immuneACCESS table with in-frame rearrangements only. Some clones are missing; in checked studies, unresolved V genes explain under half, and the rest has no known cause. V, J and clone size were drawn from that table, and D and trimming were deduced from the DNA. The sample table holds around 200,000 clones, of which about 79% were seen once. The top ten clonotypes cover 0.95% to 1.5% of the sample.

Counted from cysteine to phenylalanine, this CDR3 has 12 amino acids. Only the CDR3 portion is preserved as DNA: 36 bases, with reading frame beginning at the first base. The germline V gene provides CDR1 MNHEY and CDR2 SVGAGI. The junction shows trimming of 7 bases on V and 8 bases on J, plus 14 bases between the germline ends. The cohort comprised more than 550 healthy bone marrow donors. Cohort members were all nominally healthy when sampled, although unrecorded immune exposures were likely present. The donor was CMV seropositive and belonged to the group of 250 to 300 seropositive cohort members. Every donor gave a peripheral blood sample, and the peripheral blood mononuclear cells from that sample were used for TCR beta sequencing. The Qiagen DNeasy Blood Extraction Kit was used to extract genomic DNA from the blood cell samples.

This TCR was recovered from a girl aged 2 to 9 in good health and CMV-seropositive. The sequence joins TRBV6-5 to TRBJ1-2; no D segment can be confidently identified. Sequencing was carried out using PBMCs. The CDR3 reads as follows: CASTSGRVGYTF. The DNA sequence reads TGTGCCAGCACCTCGGGGAGGGTCGGCTACACCTTC.